This T cell receptor beta chain was obtained from a study of cytomegalovirus exposure and HLA in healthy donors. Study information: The 110 or so validation repertoires used a platform that matched the one used for the 550 to 800 first-cohort repertoires, as a later analysis reported. Study results and caveats: Under in vitro conditions, a few CMV-associated chains were confirmed as specific for CMV antigens. The study flagged some 180 TCR beta chains as cytomegalovirus-associated.

Clones were read by immunoSEQ multiplex PCR, and TCRdb kept only the in-frame ones, dropping some. The data show some 77,000 clones, with approximately 96% seen just once and 1.4% held by the top ten. Regarding this clone: The antigen is not known.

The CDR3 totals 15 residues. Germline V lookup: CDR1 SGHRS, CDR2 YFSETQ. V shed 1 base and J 9 bases; nucleotides not matched to a gene: 5. The source of this sequence is a man between 18 and 35 years old in good health and CMV-seropositive. This rearrangement joins TRBV5-1 to TRBJ2-1, with 12 bases fitting TRBD2. Source material: PBMCs. Here the CDR3 DNA reads TGCGCCAGCAGCTTGCTAGCGGGAGGGCTCCCTGAGCAGTTCTTC. This codes for CASSLLAGGLPEQFF.